The clone carrying this TCR beta chain was seen a few times. Its antigen is unknown. Combining a sample-barcoded 5' primer with a J-beta primer mix, a second PCR ran for about 6 to 11 cycles. Template switching added a 12-random-nucleotide identifier to every cDNA molecule. In TCRdb, the 5' RACE reads were re-called with MiXCR into one record per CDR3 protein. The sample includes about 1,400,000 distinct CDR3 sequences, 45% to 70% of them seen just once. The entry originates in a study of blood T cells in healthy people across ages. Overall study findings and caveats: CMV status of donors was unknown, possibly confounding expanded clonotype changes. Estimates of total diversity, which came from one million sequenced T cells, were considered to be underestimates.

CDR1 is SQVTM, CDR2 ANQGSEA, per germline. V was cut by 4 bases and J by 4 bases, with 16 bases left in between. The length of the CDR3 is 14 residues. Every sample gave at least 5 micrograms of total RNA when it was extracted. The chain employs TRBV29-1 and TRBJ1-1, with no clear D. The TCR was taken from a man in his late teens or twenties in good health. The specimen was blood. This chain's CDR3 is CSVVDGEKGTEAFF. The DNA of the CDR3 is TGCAGCGTTGTTGACGGAGAGAAGGGCACTGAAGCTTTCTTT.